Listed here are 12 T cell receptor beta chains from one sample, sequenced in a study of T cell responses to AZD1222 COVID-19 vaccine (dated by TCRdb to about 2021). Library preparation employed the immunoSEQ multiplex PCR assay. What TCRdb holds here is the immuneACCESS table cut down to in-frame rearrangements. Part of the clones is not present; checked against another copy, under half of the missing clones reflect an unresolved V gene, and the others are unexplained. This sample gives 250,000 to 300,000 clones in total; around 92% of them show up just once. The ten biggest clones cover less than 0.65% of the sample. The time point label corresponds to: about 28 days (+/-7) after the second vaccine dose. Source: peripheral blood, taken 28 days after the second AZD1222 dose. These receptors all come from an adult who received the AZD1222 COVID-19 vaccine.

Comments on this clone: Its ends do not fully match the called genes, so a read error is possible. The chain has TRBV4-3 and TRBJ1-5; 7 nucleotides line up with TRBD1. The CDR3 has 16 amino acids. Per the germline V gene, CDR1 is LGHNA and CDR2 is YSLEER. As DNA, the CDR3 is TGCGCCAGCAGCAAGCTGGCAGGGGACAGCATTCAGCCCCAGCATTTT. This codes for CASSKLAGDSIQPQHF.

The rearrangement uses TRBV4-2 and TRBJ1-6; D might be TRBD1 (5 bases). The CDR3 consists of 13 residues. V lost 5 bases, J lost 8 bases, and 10 bases lay in between. Looked up from germline, CDR1 is LGHNA and CDR2 is YNFKEQ. The CDR3 is CASSSGTDSPLHF. The CDR3 coding sequence is TGTGCCAGCAGCTCGGGGACGGATTCACCCCTCCACTTT.

V is TRBV6-1 and J is TRBJ2-5; tentative D call: TRBD2 (6 bases). Trimming took 1 base from V and 2 from J, leaving 14 bases between them. The germline V gene encodes CDR1 MNHNS and CDR2 SASEGT. The CDR3 is made up of 16 amino acids. The CDR3 DNA is TGTGCCAGCAGTGAAGGCAGACTAGTAGGACAAGAGACCCAGTACTTC. Its protein product is CASSEGRLVGQETQYF.

The chain recombines TRBV27 with TRBJ2-3; weak D call: TRBD1 (6 bases). This CDR3 contains 14 residues. Germline lookup yields CDR1 MNHEY and CDR2 SMNVEV (reference sequence). Trimming pared 5 bases from V and 5 bases from J, leaving 14 bases between. The CDR3 DNA sequence: TGTGCCAGCAGTCTTCGTACAGGGAGAGATACGCAGTATTTT. This encodes CASSLRTGRDTQYF.

The chain couples TRBV5-3 to TRBJ2-1; D uncertain. TRBV5-3 is marked as an open reading frame, function uncertain. V was cut by 3 bases and J by 9 bases, with 10 bases left in between. The CDR3 contains 12 residues. The CDR3 region is CARSSVLCEQFF. CDR3 nucleotide sequence: TGTGCCAGAAGCTCGGTTCTTTGTGAGCAGTTCTTC.

The chain carries TRBV27 and TRBJ2-1; D call uncertain. The length of the CDR3 is 18 residues. CDR1 and CDR2 (germline): MNHEY, SMNVEV (reference sequence). The V gene lost 2 bases and the J gene lost 2 bases, with 19 bases spanning the gap. CDR3 amino acids: CASSLDPPPRRAYNEQFF. Written as DNA, the CDR3 is TGTGCCAGCAGTTTAGATCCGCCCCCTCGCCGGGCCTACAATGAGCAGTTCTTC.

The chain is built from TRBV7-2 and TRBJ2-2; 10 nucleotides match TRBD1. The V and J ends lost 5 bases and 4 bases, in that order; junction bases with no gene match: 7. Germline assignment: CDR1 SGHTA and CDR2 FQGNSA. This CDR3 region has 16 residues. CDR3 sequence: CASSAGTGAVTGELFF. DNA for the CDR3: TGTGCCAGCAGCGCCGGGACAGGGGCGGTCACCGGGGAGCTGTTTTTT.

V and J are TRBV19 and TRBJ1-1; tentative D call: TRBD1 (6 bases). Per germline, CDR1 LNHDA and CDR2 SQIVND (reference sequence). The CDR3 sequence is 12 residues long. V lost 6 bases to trimming and J lost 5 bases, with 10 bases between them. CDR3 sequence (DNA): TGTGCCAGTAGGGAGGGGGGAACTGAAGCTTTCTTT. Translation gives CASREGGTEAFF.

The V gene is TRBV5-6, the J gene TRBJ1-6, with TRBD1 identical over 7 bases. Germline CDR1 and CDR2: SGHDT and YYEEEE. CDR3 length: 14 amino acids. The V segment lost 3 bases and the J segment 8 bases; nucleotides outside the gene matches: 5. This CDR3 is CASSYNRGDSPLHF. CDR3 coding DNA: TGTGCCAGCAGCTACAACAGGGGCGATTCACCCCTCCACTTT.

V is TRBV29-1 and J is TRBJ2-3; a possible D gene is TRBD2 (5 bases). The germline CDR1 and CDR2 sequences are SQVTM and ANQGSEA. There are 13 residues in the CDR3. The ends were cut back, 6 bases at V and 5 bases at J, with 15 bases in the middle. The CDR3 DNA is TGCAGCGTAGCGTTCCTCCGGGAAGATACGCAGTATTTT. Translated, it gives CSVAFLREDTQYF.

The rearrangement joins TRBV5-1 to TRBJ2-3, with 8 nucleotides matching TRBD2. Unmatched junction bases numbered 5, after V lost 3 bases and J lost 5 bases. Germline loops: CDR1 SGHRS, CDR2 YFSETQ. The length of the CDR3 is 14 residues. The CDR3 protein is CASSWGLDLDTQYF. CDR3 coding DNA: TGCGCCAGCAGCTGGGGACTAGACCTAGATACGCAGTATTTT.

This clone was recorded only once. The chain combines TRBV10-3 with TRBJ1-2, with 8 bases matching TRBD1. Per the germline V gene, CDR1 is ENHRY and CDR2 is SYGVKD. With 3 bases clipped from V and 5 bases from J, the junction kept 17 bases outside the gene matches. CDR3 length equals 18 residues. The CDR3 reads CAISDSDDRGGGKYGYTF. CDR3 bases: TGTGCCATCAGTGACTCGGATGACAGGGGAGGGGGAAAATATGGCTACACCTTC.